This T cell receptor beta chain came from a study of cytomegalovirus exposure and HLA in healthy donors. Study details: HLA-typed donors were the source of 83 million or so unique TCRs held in an early data release.

In regard to this clone: The antigen remains undetermined. Germline and junction disagree at one end, which may indicate a read error.

Overall study results and limits: The authors excluded some V segments, including TRBV6-2 and TRBV6-3, as indistinguishable. CMV antigen specificity was confirmed in vitro for three CMV-associated chains. Most observed TCR sequences were rare, whereas some public TCRs were detected in many donors.

The PCR had 60 Vbeta and 13 Jbeta primers. Assay used: immunoSEQ multiplex PCR; TCRdb lists only in-frame clones, some missing. Of 180,000 or so clones listed, nearly 80% are singletons. The CDR3 runs to 14 residues. Germline V lookup: CDR1 SGHDT, CDR2 YYEEEE. This sequence joins TRBV5-6 and TRBJ2-5; a weak D match, TRBD1 (6 bases). Sequencing was carried out using PBMCs. The sequence came from a man in his fifties or sixties in good health and CMV-seropositive. Here the CDR3 DNA reads TGTGCCAGCAGCACGCCCGGGACATTCCAAGATTGGAACTTC. Encoded protein: CASSTPGTFQDWNF.